The rows below give T cell receptor beta chains drawn from one sample of a study of blood T cell repertoires in COVID-19. Repertoires were generated with immunoSEQ multiplex PCR, while TCRdb's copy carries only in-frame clones and drops some. The repertoire holds about 68,000 clones, with about 90% as singletons. The sequencing sample was made of peripheral blood. The receptors originated from a woman aged 50 to 60 with COVID-19, enrolled during active disease. The CDR3 runs from the conserved cysteine through the conserved F or W. The D gene is left open where the match is weak. Expanded clones are given a class, and other clones once, few, many or no size at all.

D gene,V gene,clone size,J gene,CDR3 DNA,CDR3 protein
-,TRBV28,-,TRBJ2-3,TGTGCCAGCAGTTTCCTCGCGGGGAACCCAGAAAGCACAGATACGCAGTATTTT,CASSFLAGNPESTDTQYF
TRBD1,TRBV5-1,-,TRBJ2-3,TGCGCCAGCAGCTTAGGACAGGGGGCGGATACGCAGTATTTT,CASSLGQGADTQYF
TRBD2,TRBV27,once,TRBJ2-3,TGTGCCAGCAGTTTATACGGGAGGGGCACAGATACGCAGTATTTT,CASSLYGRGTDTQYF
TRBD1,TRBV5-1,-,TRBJ1-1,TGCGCCAGCAGCTTGGCCTCGGGACAGGTCACTGAAGCTTTCTTT,CASSLASGQVTEAFF
-,TRBV29-1,once,TRBJ1-2,TGCAGCGTTCCCCCGTCCGGGGAGGGCGTGAACGGCTACACCTTC,CSVPPSGEGVNGYTF
TRBD1,TRBV7-9,-,TRBJ2-1,TGTGCCAGCATCCCCGGGACAGGGGGTCACTACAATGAGCAGTTCTTC,CASIPGTGGHYNEQFF
-,TRBV18,-,TRBJ2-2,TGTGCCAGCTCACCAGACATCGCCGGGGAGCTGTTTTTT,CASSPDIAGELFF
TRBD2,TRBV19,-,TRBJ2-7,TGTGCCAGTAGTATCAGAGGTAGCGGGATAGACGAGCAGTACTTC,CASSIRGSGIDEQYF
-,TRBV28,-,TRBJ2-7,TGTGCCAGCAGTTTCGGGTCGAACGAGCAGTACTTC,CASSFGSNEQYF
TRBD1,TRBV6-5,few,TRBJ1-5,TGTGCCAGCCACAGGGGGCCGGGTGAGCCCCAGCATTTT,CASHRGPGEPQHF
-,TRBV4-3,-,TRBJ2-1,TGCGCCAGCAGCCAAGATTCAAGCGGCGGGTACAATGAGCAGTTCTTC,CASSQDSSGGYNEQFF
TRBD1,TRBV6-5,-,TRBJ2-1,TGTGCCAGCAAAGGGGGCGACAATGAGCAGTTCTTC,CASKGGDNEQFF
-,TRBV10-3,-,TRBJ2-3,TGTGCCATCAGACAACAGGGCACCCACGTATGGGCAGATACGCAGTATTTT,CAIRQQGTHVWADTQYF
TRBD2,TRBV11-1,-,TRBJ2-1,TGTGCCAGCAGCTCAAGGACTAGCGGGAATGGTGAGCAGTTCTTC,CASSSRTSGNGEQFF
TRBD2,TRBV5-6,once,TRBJ2-3,TGTGCCAGCAGCTTTTGGCCTAGCGGGAGAGTACTCGGCACAGATACGCAGTATTTT,CASSFWPSGRVLGTDTQYF